The T cell receptor beta chain under discussion was sequenced for a study of blood T cells in healthy people across ages. CDR1 is MNHEY and CDR2 is SVGAGI in the germline V gene. The CDR3 totals 16 residues. A J-beta primer mix and a sample-barcoded 5' primer were used in a second PCR of about 7 to 12 cycles. TCRdb analysed the 5' RACE reads with MiXCR anew, one entry per CDR3 protein. Of around 500,000 distinct CDR3 sequences in the sample, about a quarter were seen once. The same sample was also studied in work on T cells of mothers and their children.

This chain connects TRBV6-5 to TRBJ2-1; the D gene is possibly TRBD1 (6 bases). The J call is uncertain, as TRBJ2-7 better fits the DNA end. The material sequenced was blood. The TCR originated in a boy younger than 10 in good health. The CDR3 region has the DNA TGTGCCAGCAGTTACGGACAGTTTTTATACTCCTACGAGCAGTACTTC. Its protein is CASSYGQFLYSYEQYF.